This T cell receptor beta chain was profiled in a study of blood T cell repertoires in COVID-19. Study summary: Some COVID-19 samples were acute and others convalescent; all came from the United States, Italy and Spain.

Here immunoSEQ multiplex PCR was the method, and the copy in TCRdb shows in-frame clones only, minus some. The table has a few hundred thousand clones, approximately 83% seen once. Enrolled through a virtual design, the participants were between 18 and 89 years of age and came from under 25 US areas. All recovered Cohort 3 donors got two negative PCRs, got clearance, or saw symptom resolution. The V end lost 6 bases, the J end lost 3 bases, and 11 bases lay between the germline ends. Germline V CDR1 and CDR2: MNHEY, SVGAGI. The CDR3 is 13 amino acids. Only one count was recorded for this clone. The material sequenced was PBMCs or T cells enriched from blood (not recorded which). The rearrangement joins TRBV6-5 to TRBJ1-1, with a weak D call TRBD1 (6 bases). The source of this sequence is a man in his thirties or forties who had recovered from COVID-19. The CDR3 nucleotides read TGTGCCAGCAGCCAGGGGAAATACACTGAAGCTTTCTTT. It yields the protein CASSQGKYTEAFF.